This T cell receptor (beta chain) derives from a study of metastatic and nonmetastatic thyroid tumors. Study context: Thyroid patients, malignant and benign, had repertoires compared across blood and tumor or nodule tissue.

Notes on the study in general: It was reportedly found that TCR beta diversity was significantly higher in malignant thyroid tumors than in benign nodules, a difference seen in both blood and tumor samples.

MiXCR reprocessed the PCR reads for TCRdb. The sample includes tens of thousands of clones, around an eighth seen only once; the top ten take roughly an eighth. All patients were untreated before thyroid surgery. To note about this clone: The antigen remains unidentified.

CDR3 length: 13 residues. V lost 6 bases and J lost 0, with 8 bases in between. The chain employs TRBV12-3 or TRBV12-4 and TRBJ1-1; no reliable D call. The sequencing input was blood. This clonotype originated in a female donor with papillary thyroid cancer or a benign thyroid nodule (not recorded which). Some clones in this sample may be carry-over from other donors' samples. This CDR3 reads CASRELMNTEAFF. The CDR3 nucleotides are TGTGCCAGCAGGGAACTAATGAACACTGAAGCTTTCTTT.